Sequencing of this TCR beta chain was carried out in a study of cytotoxic CD8 clonotypes in ibrutinib-treated CLL. About the research overall: Following a median roughly 13 months of treatment, with a range of 6 to 36, response samples were taken. Findings of the study overall: Higher circulating CD8+ T-cell counts strongly accompanied higher baseline clonality, above age-matched healthy donors.

Sequencing was performed with immunoSEQ multiplex PCR; in TCRdb, only in-frame clones are kept and a portion is missing. The table has around 300,000 clones, around four fifths seen once; the top ten hold 5% to 7%. Per the germline V gene, CDR1 is MGHRA and CDR2 is YSYEKL. This CDR3 contains 15 residues. V gave up 1 base and J gave up 7 bases; unmatched junction bases: 6. Points on this clone: Its cognate antigen is unknown.

The V call is TRBV4-1, the J call TRBJ1-4, with TRBD1 identical over 7 bases. The sequence was collected from a human donor with chronic lymphocytic leukemia. Sequenced material: PBMCs, taken before ibrutinib treatment. The CDR3 reads CASSQGPGTAEKLFF. CDR3 DNA: TGCGCCAGCAGCCAAGGACCCGGGACAGCTGAAAAACTGTTTTTT.